This is a list of T cell receptor beta chains from one sample in a study of CD8 T cells in ankylosing spondylitis. TCRdb fed the 5' RACE reads into MiXCR, producing one record per CDR3 protein. The table has about 800,000 distinct CDR3 sequences, roughly 10% seen once. The sample was blood, either unsorted or a sorted T cell fraction (not recorded which). The receptor set was obtained from a male donor with ankylosing spondylitis. The CDR3 runs from the conserved cysteine through the conserved F or W. The order of the fields is J gene, V gene, clone size, D gene, CDR3 DNA, CDR3 protein. D genes are given only for firm matches. Clone sizes are given selectively: once, few, many, or a class where the clone is expanded.

J gene: TRBJ2-6
V gene: TRBV14
clone size: -
D gene: TRBD1
CDR3 DNA: TGTGCCAGCAGCCGGGGAATCGACAGGGGTCCCTCTGGGGCCAACGTCCTGACTTTC
CDR3 protein: CASSRGIDRGPSGANVLTF

J gene: TRBJ1-1
V gene: TRBV4-2
clone size: few
D gene: -
CDR3 DNA: TGTGCCAGCAGCCTCAAGGCAGGGCCCACTGAAGCTTTCTTT
CDR3 protein: CASSLKAGPTEAFF

J gene: TRBJ2-3
V gene: TRBV2
clone size: few
D gene: -
CDR3 DNA: TGTGCCAGCCGGAACGTTGCTAGCACAGATACGCAGTATTTT
CDR3 protein: CASRNVASTDTQYF

J gene: TRBJ2-1
V gene: TRBV5-1
clone size: -
D gene: TRBD2
CDR3 DNA: TGCGCCATCAAGCCCCGAAAACAGCGGGAAGTATCGAGCTCCTACAATGAGCAGTTCTTC
CDR3 protein: CAIKPRKQREVSSSYNEQFF

J gene: TRBJ2-7
V gene: TRBV29-1
clone size: few
D gene: -
CDR3 DNA: TGCAGCGTTGAGGTCGGGCAGGGTGGCGACGAGCAGTACTTC
CDR3 protein: CSVEVGQGGDEQYF

J gene: TRBJ2-1
V gene: TRBV20-1
clone size: many
D gene: -
CDR3 DNA: TGCAGTGCCCCCACCATAGAACGGGGTTACAATGAGCAGTTCTTC
CDR3 protein: CSAPTIERGYNEQFF

J gene: TRBJ1-4
V gene: TRBV2
clone size: -
D gene: TRBD1
CDR3 DNA: TGTGCCAGCAGTACCGGACAGGGAAGGGGAGCCGAGGAAAAACTGTTTTTT
CDR3 protein: CASSTGQGRGAEEKLFF

J gene: TRBJ1-1
V gene: TRBV20-1
clone size: -
D gene: -
CDR3 DNA: TGCAGTGCTAGGACGCACTTGAACACTGAAGCTTTCTTT
CDR3 protein: CSARTHLNTEAFF

J gene: TRBJ2-7
V gene: TRBV29-1
clone size: many
D gene: -
CDR3 DNA: TGCAGCGTTGAAGATCGCGGGGTCGAGCAGTACTTC
CDR3 protein: CSVEDRGVEQYF

J gene: TRBJ2-7
V gene: TRBV12-3/TRBV12-4
clone size: few
D gene: -
CDR3 DNA: TGTGCCAGCAGTTTCTGGGACAAGTCCTACGAGCAGTACTTC
CDR3 protein: CASSFWDKSYEQYF

J gene: TRBJ1-1
V gene: TRBV6-1
clone size: few
D gene: -
CDR3 DNA: TGTGCCAGCAGGTCGGGACGGAGTGCGGGAACTGAAGCTTTCTTT
CDR3 protein: CASRSGRSAGTEAFF

J gene: TRBJ2-7
V gene: TRBV5-1
clone size: few
D gene: TRBD1
CDR3 DNA: TGCGCCAGCAGCTCGACCAGGGGGCCGGGAGAGCAGTACTTC
CDR3 protein: CASSSTRGPGEQYF

J gene: TRBJ2-7
V gene: TRBV5-1
clone size: many
D gene: -
CDR3 DNA: TGCGCCAGCAGCTTGGACAGGTTCCCCTCCTACGAGCAGTACTTC
CDR3 protein: CASSLDRFPSYEQYF

J gene: TRBJ1-5
V gene: TRBV7-8
clone size: many
D gene: TRBD1
CDR3 DNA: TGTGCCAGCAGCTCCAAGACAGGGTGGGGAAGCAATCAGCCCCAGCATTTT
CDR3 protein: CASSSKTGWGSNQPQHF

J gene: TRBJ1-6
V gene: TRBV12-3/TRBV12-4
clone size: many
D gene: -
CDR3 DNA: TGTGCCAGCACCGACCGAGCAGGGATTTCACCCCTCCACTTT
CDR3 protein: CASTDRAGISPLHF